This T cell receptor (beta chain) was retrieved from a study of early T cells in non-severe SARS-CoV-2 infection. Study-level information: Bulk RNA from unsorted whole blood was sequenced; chains were unpaired. Whole-study findings and limits: VDJdb-based annotation leaned toward anti-spike CD8 responses and missed private and CD4 specificities.

J gave up 5 bases and V 6 bases, and 4 bases lay outside the gene matches. The CDR3 spans 13 residues. Germline CDR1 SGHTA, CDR2 FQGNSA. Worth noting for this clonotype: Antigen specificity is unknown.

Molecules of cDNA were individually given unique molecular identifiers that were attached to them. One entry per CDR3 protein results from TCRdb running MiXCR on the 5' RACE reads. The table lists about 48,000 distinct CDR3 sequences, 7.7% of them singletons. The chain combines TRBV7-2 with TRBJ2-4; 7 positions match TRBD1. The sequenced sample was whole blood. This TCR derives from an adult who was a healthcare worker with PCR-confirmed SARS-CoV-2 infection or an uninfected control (not recorded which). The DNA of the CDR3 is TGTGCCAGCAGTTACAGGGGCCAAAACATTCAGTACTTC. Encoded protein: CASSYRGQNIQYF.